This T cell receptor (beta chain) was recovered during a study of blood T cell repertoires in COVID-19. Germline V gene data show CDR1 as SGHRS and CDR2 as YFSETQ. V gave up 4 bases and J gave up 0 bases; unmatched junction bases: 6. There are 17 residues in the CDR3. Method: immunoSEQ multiplex PCR; TCRdb's copy keeps in-frame clones and lacks some. Here the sample spans some 350,000 clones, more than 75% being singletons. The source material was peripheral blood. The receptor was isolated from a woman in her forties or fifties with COVID-19, enrolled during active disease. The chain employs TRBV5-1 and TRBJ2-1; 11 bases match TRBD2. The CDR3, as DNA: TGCGCCAGCAGCCCAACTAGCGGGGGTTTCTCCTACAATGAGCAGTTCTTC. Translated: CASSPTSGGFSYNEQFF.